Presented here are 20 T cell receptor beta chains from one specimen sequenced in a study of human T cells and chemical hapten exposure. TCRdb redid the calling of the RACE reads with MiXCR, one entry per CDR3 protein. The profile shows about 120,000 distinct CDR3 sequences, approximately 15% of them singletons. As to time point: patch test 1, 2 weeks after DPC sensitization. Described treatment: therapeutic diphenylcyclopropenone sensitization with weekly scalp DPC. Sequencing was performed on whole blood, taken in connection with sensitization to the hapten diphenylcyclopropenone (DPC). These receptor sequences come from a man between 18 and 35 years old with alopecia areata. Some clones in this sample may be carry-over from other donors' samples.

The J gene is TRBJ2-1, the V gene TRBV7-2; D may be TRBD2 (5 bases). CDR3 size: 14 residues. Germline CDR1 SGHTA, CDR2 FQGNSA. The V gene lost 5 bases and the J gene lost 0 bases, with 8 bases spanning the gap. CDR3 DNA: TGTGCCAGCAGCCCGGGGAGCTCCTACAATGAGCAGTTCTTC. As protein: CASSPGSSYNEQFF.

This clonotype was observed a few times. V gene TRBV7-2 combines with J gene TRBJ2-3; D remains unclear. Per the germline V gene, CDR1 is SGHTA and CDR2 is FQGNSA. This CDR3 contains 18 residues. Trimming removed 5 bases at V and 2 bases at J, with 23 bases between. The CDR3 sequence: CASSHGSGPTPHTDTQYF. The CDR3 nucleotides are TGTGCCAGCAGCCACGGATCCGGGCCGACCCCACACACAGATACGCAGTATTTT.

This chain joins TRBV12-3 or TRBV12-4 and TRBJ1-2; 7 bases align to TRBD1. The junction had 2 bases not matched to a gene; V was cut back by 6 bases and J by 4 bases. The CDR3 is 12 amino acids. The CDR3 DNA sequence: TGTGCCAGCAGCACAGGGGCCTATGGCTACACCTTC. Amino acid sequence: CASSTGAYGYTF.

In this sample, this clonotype turned up a few times. The CDR3 region has the DNA TGCAGCGTTTTCACAGGAGTCGAGCAGTACTTC. Amino acids: CSVFTGVEQYF. V and J are TRBV29-1 and TRBJ2-7; perhaps TRBD1 as D (5 bases). V was trimmed by 5 bases and J by 6 bases, leaving 11 bases between them. The V gene's germline CDR1 is SQVTM and CDR2 ANQGSEA. The CDR3 has 11 residues.

The gene calls are TRBV29-1 and TRBJ1-5, with D perhaps matching TRBD1 (5 bases). CDR1 and CDR2 from the germline V gene are SQVTM and ANQGSEA. The CDR3 totals 13 residues. V was trimmed by 0 bases and J by 6 bases, leaving 9 bases between them. The CDR3: CSVEEQASQPQHF. The CDR3 DNA sequence: TGCAGCGTTGAAGAACAGGCTAGTCAGCCCCAGCATTTT.

The chain recombines TRBV5-1 with TRBJ2-5; TRBD2 agrees at 10 bases. The CDR3 has 15 residues. V lost 4 bases to trimming and J lost 2 bases; unmatched junction nucleotides: 5. Germline lookup yields CDR1 SGHRS and CDR2 YFSETQ. This chain's CDR3 is CASSRALAGQETQYF. CDR3 coding DNA: TGCGCCAGCAGCCGGGCACTAGCGGGGCAAGAGACCCAGTACTTC.

This clonotype was counted a few times. V usage is TRBV7-2 and J usage is TRBJ2-4; no clear D gene. Trimming removed 1 base from V and 9 bases from J, with 4 bases in between. The CDR3 loop spans 11 amino acids. CDR1 is SGHTA and CDR2 is FQGNSA in the germline V gene. The CDR3 bases are TGTGCCAGCAGCTTAGGGCTCATTCAGTACTTC. This codes for CASSLGLIQYF.

CDR3 bases: TGTGCCAGCGGCGAGGTGGCAGGGCACATGAACACTGAAGCTTTCTTT. Amino acid sequence: CASGEVAGHMNTEAFF. The chain has TRBV6-2 or TRBV6-3 and TRBJ1-1, with D perhaps matching TRBD1 (5 bases). From germline, CDR1 is MNHEY and CDR2 SVGEGT. This CDR3 has 16 residues. V lost 8 bases, J lost 0 bases, and 19 bases lay in between.

This clonotype showed up just a few times. The DNA of the CDR3 is TGTGCCAGCAGCTTAGCGGGCCGGGGGAAAAACATTCAGTACTTC. Protein: CASSLAGRGKNIQYF. The genes are TRBV7-9 and TRBJ2-4; D might be TRBD2 (6 bases). Between the trimmed V and J ends, which lost 0 bases and 4 bases, there was a span of 10 bases. Germline V CDR1 and CDR2: SEHNR, FQNEAQ (reference sequence). The CDR3 is 15 residues long.

The chain links TRBV24-1 to TRBJ2-5; 10 bases fit TRBD2. This CDR3 is 16 amino acids long. The V gene's germline CDR1 is KGHDR and CDR2 SFDVKD. V gave up 2 bases and J gave up 2 bases; unmatched junction bases: 4. As DNA, the CDR3 is TGTGCCACCAGTGATTCCAGGACTAGCGGACAAGAGACCCAGTACTTC. Amino acids: CATSDSRTSGQETQYF.

This clonotype was found a few times. This rearrangement joins TRBV24-1 to TRBJ1-2; perhaps TRBD1 as D (6 bases). The CDR3 contains 14 residues. V was pared by 4 bases and J by 4 bases, with 12 bases between. CDR1 is KGHDR and CDR2 is SFDVKD in the germline V gene. The CDR3: CATSDLDRSYGYTF. The DNA for the CDR3 is TGTGCCACCAGTGACTTGGACAGATCCTATGGCTACACCTTC.

V is TRBV7-9 and J is TRBJ2-7; D not certain. The V end lost 1 base, the J end lost 3 bases, and 4 bases lay between the germline ends. The CDR3 has 12 residues. The germline gives CDR1 SEHNR, CDR2 FQNEAQ (reference sequence). The CDR3 here is CASSLGVYEQYF. The CDR3 DNA follows: TGTGCCAGCAGCTTAGGCGTCTACGAGCAGTACTTC.

This clonotype has just a few counts. The rearrangement links TRBV6-2 or TRBV6-3 to TRBJ2-2; a possible D gene is TRBD1 (6 bases). V lost 8 bases and J 7 bases, leaving 17 bases between the germline ends. Germline loops: CDR1 MNHEY, CDR2 SVGEGT. The CDR3 runs to 14 residues. CDR3 DNA sequence: TGTGCCAGCGGTTTTAACAGGGAAGGCGGGGAGCTGTTTTTT. Translated, it gives CASGFNREGGELFF.

CDR3 DNA sequence: TGTGCCAGCAGAGTAGGACAGGAGCAAGAGACCCAGTACTTC. Its translation: CASRVGQEQETQYF. The V and J genes are TRBV7-2 and TRBJ2-5; TRBD1 matches at 7 bases. V lost 6 bases, J lost 2 bases, and 6 bases stayed unmatched. This CDR3 region has 14 residues. Germline V gene sequence: CDR1 SGHTA, CDR2 FQGNSA.

The chain uses TRBV7-3 and TRBJ2-6; D is unclear. CDR1 and CDR2 from the germline V gene are SGHTA and FQGTGA. V lost 6 bases, J lost 0 bases, and 9 bases lay in between. This CDR3 spans 15 amino acids. The CDR3 reads CASSYSASGANVLTF. Written as DNA, the CDR3 is TGTGCCAGCAGTTACAGTGCCTCTGGGGCCAACGTCCTGACTTTC.

This chain joins TRBV12-3 or TRBV12-4 and TRBJ2-7, with D uncertain. The CDR3 is made up of 13 amino acids. Trimming cost V 3 bases and J 2 bases, with 8 bases left between them. CDR3: CASSFGGPYEQYF. The CDR3 DNA is TGTGCCAGCAGTTTTGGCGGACCCTACGAGCAGTACTTC.

The V and J genes are TRBV11-2 and TRBJ2-7; D is perhaps TRBD1 (6 bases). Germline values: CDR1 SGHAT, CDR2 FQNNGV. The CDR3 loop spans 15 amino acids. V was clipped by 5 bases and J by 5 bases, with 19 bases between them. The CDR3 loop is CASSLSGEGADEQYF. CDR3 DNA sequence: TGTGCCAGCAGCCTTTCAGGGGAAGGGGCTGACGAGCAGTACTTC.

To note about this clonotype: Compared with germline, one end of the junction differs, possibly owing to a read error. The chain has TRBV6-6 and TRBJ1-2, with 8 nucleotides matching TRBD1. This CDR3 comprises 14 residues. The germline V gene encodes CDR1 MNHNY and CDR2 SVGAGI (reference sequence). CDR3 DNA: TGTGCCAGCAGCGAGGGACAGGCTCCCTTTTATGGCTGGTTC. Translated, it gives CASSEGQAPFYGWF.

This clonotype was seen a handful of times. The CDR3 sequence is CAISESSGTSGEETQYF. The CDR3 nucleotides read TGTGCCATCAGTGAGTCATCCGGGACTAGCGGGGAAGAGACCCAGTACTTC. V gene TRBV10-3 combines with J gene TRBJ2-5, with TRBD2 matching over 13 bases. The CDR3 contains 17 residues. Germline values: CDR1 ENHRY, CDR2 SYGVKD. V lost 0 bases and J lost 3; bases outside the gene matches: 4.

This clonotype showed up just a few times. The chain combines TRBV7-3 with TRBJ2-3, with 13 bases lining up with TRBD2. CDR1 is SGHTA, CDR2 FQGTGA, per germline. J gave up 5 bases and V 8 bases, and 16 bases lay outside the gene matches. This CDR3 comprises 18 residues. The DNA for the CDR3 is TGTGCCAGCTTGCGGACTAGCGGGGGAGGACACGTCGAAGATACGCAGTATTTT. Protein sequence: CASLRTSGGGHVEDTQYF.